This entry lists 13 T cell receptor beta chains sequenced from one sample in a study of molecular identifiers for immune sequencing clone quantification. TCRdb called the PCR reads again in MiXCR, with one record for every CDR3 protein. The sample gives over 600,000 distinct CDR3 sequences, 20% of which show up once; around 0.9% is in the top ten. Sequencing was carried out using naive CD8+ T cells from blood, with Jurkat cell RNA spiked in. As to subset: FACS-sorted CD8+CD4-CCR7+CD45RA+ naive T cells. The receptors shown here come from a human donor in good health. Some libraries in this study had Jurkat cell RNA spiked in.

This clonotype came up a few times. The rearrangement joins TRBV12-3 or TRBV12-4 to TRBJ1-2; 8 bases fit TRBD1. J gave up 7 bases and V 5 bases, and 9 bases lay outside the gene matches. The CDR3 is made up of 14 amino acids. The CDR3 sequence: CASSLSGQGGGYTF. CDR3 nucleotide sequence: TGTGCCAGCAGTCTCTCCGGACAGGGTGGTGGCTACACCTTC.

With regard to this clonotype: This may stem from a read error, because a much larger clone lies one nucleotide away. The chain uses TRBV7-9 and TRBJ2-4; possible D gene TRBD2, 5 bases. The CDR3 loop spans 16 amino acids. Looked up from germline, CDR1 is SEHNR and CDR2 is FQNEAQ (reference sequence). V was shortened by 5 bases and J by 3 bases, with 17 bases between the two germline ends. The CDR3 region is CASSPVSGRVKNIQYF. CDR3 nucleotide sequence: TGTGCCAGCAGCCCTGTCTCTGGGAGAGTCAAAAACATTCAGTACTTC.

This clonotype was seen at least ten times. This chain joins TRBV7-9 and TRBJ2-2; the D is unclear. The CDR3 loop spans 15 amino acids. The germline CDR1 and CDR2 sequences are SEHNR and FQNEAQ (reference sequence). V lost 4 bases to trimming and J lost 2 bases, with 11 bases between them. CDR3 sequence reads: CASSSPRYNTGELFF. Here the CDR3 DNA reads TGTGCCAGCAGCTCCCCAAGATACAACACCGGGGAGCTGTTTTTT.

The CDR3 sequence is CASSFLRDCGASGGQETQYF. In nucleotides, the CDR3 is TGTGCCAGCAGTTTTCTGAGAGACTGCGGGGCTAGCGGGGGGCAAGAGACCCAGTACTTC. The chain links TRBV27 to TRBJ2-5; 11 nucleotides align to TRBD2. Trimming cost V 3 bases and J 2 bases; bases outside gene matches: 17. This CDR3 is 20 amino acids long. Germline lookup yields CDR1 MNHEY and CDR2 SMNVEV (reference sequence).

This sequence joins TRBV7-9 and TRBJ2-1, with 9 bases identical to TRBD2. With 1 base clipped from V and 9 bases from J, the junction kept 13 bases outside the gene matches. The germline CDR1 and CDR2 sequences are SEHNR and FQNEAQ (reference sequence). The CDR3 has 17 residues. Written as DNA, the CDR3 is TGTGCCAGCAGCTTAGATAGTAGCGGGGGCCATGTGGCTGAGCAGTTCTTC. Translation gives CASSLDSSGGHVAEQFF.

This clonotype was seen at least ten times. The chain links TRBV28 to TRBJ2-7; tentatively, D is TRBD1 (6 bases). V lost 5 bases, J lost 2 bases, and 16 bases lay in between. Germline loops: CDR1 MDHEN, CDR2 SYDVKM. The CDR3 runs 15 residues. The CDR3 DNA is TGTGCCAGCAGTGACGAAGGGGACACTACCTACGAGCAGTACTTC. Translated, it gives CASSDEGDTTYEQYF.

Concerning this clonotype itself: This may come from a read error, since a much larger clone is one base off. The chain links TRBV5-4 to TRBJ2-3, with unresolved D. CDR1 and CDR2 from the germline V gene are SGHNT and YYREEE (reference sequence). The CDR3 is 14 amino acids. CDR3 DNA: TGTGCCAGCAGCTCGGAGATGGGCACAGATACGCGGTATTTT. This codes for CASSSEMGTDTRYF.

This clonotype showed up many times. The chain is built from TRBV7-2 and TRBJ1-6; possible D gene TRBD1, 5 bases. This CDR3 spans 17 amino acids. Trimming removed 5 bases at V and 0 bases at J, with 14 bases between. Germline V gives CDR1 SGHTA, CDR2 FQGNSA. CDR3: CASSEVGAASYNSPLHF. For the CDR3, the DNA is TGTGCCAGCAGCGAGGTTGGGGCGGCCTCCTATAATTCACCCCTCCACTTT.

This clonotype was found many times. The V and J genes are TRBV19 and TRBJ1-5, with D hard to call. V was clipped by 1 base and J by 4 bases, with 5 bases between them. CDR1 is LNHDA, CDR2 SQIVND, per germline (reference sequence). CDR3 length: 13 residues. The DNA for the CDR3 is TGTGCCAGTAGTATAGGAGGGAATCAGCCCCAGCATTTT. Amino acids: CASSIGGNQPQHF.

Ten or more counts support this clonotype. The chain is built from TRBV6-4 and TRBJ2-2; D assignment may be TRBD1 or TRBD2 (6 bases each). The V gene lost 0 bases and the J gene lost 0 bases, with 8 bases spanning the gap. CDR1 MRHNA and CDR2 SNTAGT come from the germline V gene. The CDR3 has 16 amino acids. Here the CDR3 reads CASSDSGGPNTGELFF. The CDR3 DNA reads as TGTGCCAGCAGTGACTCGGGGGGCCCGAACACCGGGGAGCTGTTTTTT.

Points on this clonotype: A read error may account for a junction end that differs from germline. CDR3 nucleotide sequence: TGCGCCAGCAGCCCCCTGACAGCCTTGAACGCTGAAGCTTTCTTT. Encoded protein: CASSPLTALNAEAFF. The rearrangement uses TRBV5-1 and TRBJ1-1, with D tentatively TRBD1 (5 bases). CDR1 and CDR2 (germline): SGHRS, YFSETQ. The CDR3 loop spans 15 amino acids.

V is TRBV12-3 or TRBV12-4 and J is TRBJ1-2; D unresolved. This CDR3 spans 13 amino acids. V lost 3 bases, J lost 0 bases, and 5 bases lay in between. CDR3 bases: TGTGCCAGCAGTTTCAGCACTAACTATGGCTACACCTTC. It encodes CASSFSTNYGYTF.

This chain links TRBV27 with TRBJ1-1; D gene ambiguous. This CDR3 spans 13 amino acids. Germline CDR1 MNHEY, CDR2 SMNVEV (reference sequence). The ends were cut back, 6 bases at V and 8 bases at J, with 16 bases in the middle. CDR3 region: CASSASRGSEAFF. The CDR3 nucleotides are TGTGCCAGCAGCGCTTCACGTGGATCGGAAGCTTTCTTT.